These 29 T cell receptor beta chains were all obtained from the same sample, sequenced in a study of shared clonotypes between healthy human individuals. Produced via immunoSEQ multiplex PCR; TCRdb's table is partial and in-frame only. The sample has 2 million to 2.5 million clones; over 90% are singletons. The sample taken for sequencing was naive CD4+ T cells from PBMCs. Sample subset: CD45RA+ positively selected. The receptors here all came from a man aged 18 to 29 in good health. Some clones in this sample may be carry-over from other donors' samples.

This chain joins TRBV7-9 and TRBJ2-7; D uncertain. The germline CDR1 and CDR2 sequences are SEHNR and FQNEAQ (reference sequence). The CDR3 has 14 amino acids. Trimming left V 3 bases short and J 4 bases short, with 13 bases between. The CDR3 region has the DNA TGTGCCAGCAGCTTTGGGTGGTCCGTGTACGAGCAGTACTTC. It codes for CASSFGWSVYEQYF.

This chain joins TRBV5-1 and TRBJ2-5; tentative D call: TRBD2 (6 bases). Trimming took off 5 bases at V and 3 bases at J, with 14 bases between the two ends. Germline V gene data show CDR1 as SGHRS and CDR2 as YFSETQ. CDR3 length equals 14 residues. The CDR3 region is CASRPIPGEETQYF. The CDR3 DNA is TGCGCCAGCAGACCAATACCGGGAGAAGAGACCCAGTACTTC.

The rearrangement joins TRBV2 to TRBJ1-4; 7 nucleotides agree with TRBD1. Germline CDR1 SNHLY, CDR2 FYNNEI. The CDR3 contains 14 residues. V lost 0 bases to trimming and J lost 10 bases; unmatched junction nucleotides: 5. CDR3: CASSEAKGAAKLFF. The CDR3, as DNA: TGTGCCAGCAGTGAAGCGAAGGGGGCTGCAAAACTGTTTTTT.

The J gene is TRBJ1-2, the V gene TRBV29-1; 10 nucleotides line up with TRBD1. This CDR3 is built from 15 residues. V lost 4 bases, J lost 8 bases, and 13 bases stayed unmatched. The germline V gene encodes CDR1 SQVTM and CDR2 ANQGSEA. The CDR3 reads CSVALTGGLLGGYTF. The CDR3 nucleotides read TGCAGCGTTGCCCTGACAGGGGGCCTGTTGGGAGGCTACACCTTC. Full variable domain (outside the CDR3, taken from reference TRBV29-1 and TRBJ1-2): SAVISQKPSRDICQRGTSLTIQCQVDSQVTMMFWYRQQPGQSLTLIATANQGSEATYESGFVIDKFPISRPNLTFSTLTVSNMSPEDSSIYLCSVALTGGLLGGYTFGSGTRLTVV.

The chain employs TRBV6-5 and TRBJ2-7, with 10 nucleotides matching TRBD2. The V and J ends lost 6 bases and 0 bases, in that order; junction bases with no gene match: 5. This CDR3 comprises 15 residues. Germline V gives CDR1 MNHEY, CDR2 SVGAGI. This chain's CDR3 is CASRMVAGGSYEQYF. CDR3 DNA sequence: TGTGCCAGCAGAATGGTAGCGGGAGGCTCCTACGAGCAGTACTTC.

The chain has TRBV18 and TRBJ1-4, with D maybe TRBD1 (6 bases). The CDR3 has 15 residues. With 2 bases removed from V and 8 bases from J, the gap between germline ends came to 15 bases. CDR1 and CDR2 (germline): KGHSH, LQKENI. The CDR3 coding sequence is TGTGCCAGCTCACCAGCGGCAGGGGTTAGGGAAAAACTGTTTTTT. This codes for CASSPAAGVREKLFF.

The V gene is TRBV15, the J gene TRBJ1-2; the match to TRBD1 covers 9 bases. In germline, CDR1 is LNHNV, CDR2 YYDKDF (reference sequence). The CDR3 contains 18 residues. The ends lost 0 bases at V and 3 bases at J; junction bases unmatched: 11. The CDR3: CATSRDGVTGTGHYGYTF. CDR3 DNA: TGTGCCACCAGCAGAGACGGTGTTACTGGGACAGGGCACTATGGCTACACCTTC.

This chain connects TRBV18 to TRBJ1-1; a weak D match, TRBD1 (5 bases). The CDR3 contains 13 residues. V was pared by 5 bases and J by 6 bases, with 13 bases between. From germline, CDR1 is KGHSH and CDR2 LQKENI. The CDR3 region has the DNA TGTGCCAGCTCAAACACTGGGGGAGCTGAAGCTTTCTTT. Translated: CASSNTGGAEAFF.

The chain combines TRBV5-4 with TRBJ1-4; 7 bases fit TRBD1. Trimming removed 0 bases from V and 5 bases from J; junction bases left unmatched: 4. The CDR3 spans 15 residues. CDR1 is SGHNT, CDR2 YYREEE, per germline (reference sequence). CDR3 DNA: TGTGCCAGCAGCTTGGAGGGGGCGTACAATGAAAAACTGTTTTTT. Its protein is CASSLEGAYNEKLFF.

V usage is TRBV4-3 and J usage is TRBJ2-3, with 9 bases matching TRBD2. V shed 1 base, J shed 4 bases, and the junction held 9 bases outside the gene matches. CDR3 length: 17 residues. CDR1 and CDR2 from the germline V gene are LGHNA and YSLEER. CDR3 sequence reads: CASSQGVAGVSADTQYF. The CDR3 DNA reads TGCGCCAGCAGCCAAGGGGTAGCGGGAGTTTCAGCAGATACGCAGTATTTT.

The chain uses TRBV2 and TRBJ1-2; no firm D call. V was trimmed by 5 bases and J by 3 bases, leaving 13 bases between them. Germline V gives CDR1 SNHLY, CDR2 FYNNEI. The CDR3 covers 14 residues. CDR3 coding DNA: TGTGCCAGCAGTATATCAGGACCTTACTATGGCTACACCTTC. Amino acids: CASSISGPYYGYTF.

The chain carries TRBV27 and TRBJ2-2, with D perhaps TRBD2 (6 bases). Germline CDR1 and CDR2: MNHEY and SMNVEV (reference sequence). With 3 bases removed from V and 7 bases from J, the gap between germline ends came to 12 bases. CDR3 length equals 14 residues. CDR3 sequence reads: CASSFRGFDGELFF. The DNA of the CDR3 is TGTGCCAGCAGTTTCCGGGGGTTCGACGGGGAGCTGTTTTTT.

The chain links TRBV30 to TRBJ1-2; no reliable D call. The CDR3 covers 15 residues. Germline V lookup: CDR1 GTSNPN, CDR2 SVGIG (reference sequence). Trimming took 3 bases from V and 1 from J, leaving 15 bases between them. The CDR3 protein is CAWSPRVRGNYGYTF. CDR3 coding DNA: TGTGCCTGGAGCCCCCGAGTACGGGGTAACTATGGCTACACCTTC.

V gene TRBV12-5 combines with J gene TRBJ1-1; D gene uncertain. The CDR3 is 13 residues long. Germline V lookup: CDR1 LGHNT, CDR2 FRNRAP. The germline V and J ends were trimmed by 4 bases and 1 base, with 7 bases remaining between them. As DNA, the CDR3 is TGTGCTAGTGGTTCAGGACCGAACACTGAAGCTTTCTTT. Residues: CASGSGPNTEAFF. Filled out from reference TRBV12-5 and TRBJ1-1, the complete variable domain reads DARVTQTPRHKVTEMGQEVTMRCQPILGHNTVFWYRQTMMQGLELLAYFRNRAPLDDSGMPKDRFSAEMPDATLATLKIQPSEPRDSAVYFCASGSGPNTEAFFGQGTRLTVV.

This sequence joins TRBV15 and TRBJ2-2; maybe TRBD2 (6 bases). Germline V CDR1 and CDR2: LNHNV, YYDKDF (reference sequence). The CDR3 runs 14 residues. The ends were cut back, 8 bases at V and 1 base at J, with 11 bases in the middle. CDR3 nucleotide sequence: TGTGCCACCGGGGGGAGCGGGAACACCGGGGAGCTGTTTTTT. Residues: CATGGSGNTGELFF.

This clone was observed a single time. The chain employs TRBV27 and TRBJ2-7, with D perhaps matching TRBD1 (6 bases). CDR3 size: 14 residues. Germline V lookup: CDR1 MNHEY, CDR2 SMNVEV (reference sequence). Between the trimmed V and J ends, which lost 5 bases and 0 bases, there was a span of 11 bases. The CDR3 coding sequence is TGTGCCAGCAGTATAACAGGGAACTCCTACGAGCAGTACTTC. It translates to CASSITGNSYEQYF.

This clone was recorded only once. This chain uses TRBV19 with TRBJ2-7; D call uncertain. The CDR3 loop spans 11 amino acids. V lost 3 bases to trimming and J lost 5 bases, with 5 bases between them. Germline CDR1 is LNHDA and CDR2 is SQIVND (reference sequence). DNA for the CDR3: TGTGCCAGTAGTATGTCGGACGAGCAGTACTTC. The encoded protein is CASSMSDEQYF.

This clone was detected a few times. The rearrangement links TRBV19 to TRBJ1-4; D is unresolved. V was shortened by 3 bases and J by 2 bases, with 10 bases between the two germline ends. The CDR3 totals 15 residues. The germline gives CDR1 LNHDA, CDR2 SQIVND (reference sequence). CDR3 nucleotide sequence: TGTGCCAGTAGTATCATTCGCTCGACTAATGAAAAACTGTTTTTT. Its translation: CASSIIRSTNEKLFF.

The DNA for the CDR3 is TGTGCCAGCAGCGTAGAACAGGGAGCTGGCTACACCTTC. Translated: CASSVEQGAGYTF. This rearrangement joins TRBV9 to TRBJ1-2; D is possibly TRBD1 (6 bases). V gave up 0 bases and J gave up 7 bases, with 10 bases separating them. Germline loops: CDR1 SGDLS, CDR2 YYNGEE. The CDR3 has 13 amino acids.

For this clone: The sample contains more than one DNA sequence encoding this CDR3. V and J are TRBV5-1 and TRBJ2-5; D unclear. Germline CDR1 and CDR2: SGHRS and YFSETQ. This CDR3 contains 12 residues. V lost 4 bases to trimming and J lost 3 bases, with 7 bases between them. The CDR3 loop is CASSAEKETQYF. The CDR3 DNA follows: TGCGCCAGCAGCGCCGAAAAAGAGACCCAGTACTTC.

The chain has TRBV7-3 and TRBJ2-5; 13 nucleotides align to TRBD2. This CDR3 has 15 residues. V lost 5 bases and J lost 3; bases outside the gene matches: 3. CDR1 SGHTA and CDR2 FQGTGA come from the germline V gene. In DNA form, the CDR3 reads TGTGCCAGCAGCCAAGGGACTAGCGGGAAAGAGACCCAGTACTTC. Translation: CASSQGTSGKETQYF.

This clone was counted a single time. Other nucleotide sequences in the sample specify the same CDR3. The chain has TRBV10-3 and TRBJ1-1; D is unclear. Trimming removed 3 bases from V and 2 bases from J, with 4 bases in between. CDR3 length equals 12 residues. Germline V gene data show CDR1 as ENHRY and CDR2 as SYGVKD. CDR3 loop: CAISDGNTEAFF. DNA for the CDR3: TGTGCCATCAGTGACGGAAACACTGAAGCTTTCTTT.

This sequence joins TRBV15 and TRBJ1-4, with 8 bases matching TRBD1. V lost 5 bases and J lost 7; bases outside the gene matches: 9. The CDR3 runs 15 residues. From germline, CDR1 is LNHNV and CDR2 YYDKDF (reference sequence). This CDR3 is CATSARQGIAEKLFF. CDR3 coding DNA: TGTGCCACCAGCGCCCGACAGGGGATAGCTGAAAAACTGTTTTTT.

This clone was observed once. The CDR3 DNA is TGCGCCAGCAGCCAACCCCTCGGACAGGGGTTAATTAACACTGAAGCTTTCTTT. This gives the protein CASSQPLGQGLINTEAFF. This rearrangement joins TRBV4-1 to TRBJ1-1, with 9 bases aligning to TRBD1. J lost 2 bases, V lost 2 bases, and 12 bases had no gene match. The CDR3 covers 18 residues. Germline CDR1 and CDR2: MGHRA and YSYEKL.

About this clone itself: Other DNA sequences of this sample code for an identical CDR3. The gene calls are TRBV28 and TRBJ2-4, with D possibly matching TRBD2 (7 bases). The V and J ends lost 5 bases and 3 bases respectively, with 11 bases between them. Germline CDR1 and CDR2: MDHEN and SYDVKM. The CDR3 consists of 14 residues. CDR3 sequence (DNA): TGTGCCAGCAGTAAGGGGGGGAGCAAAAACATTCAGTACTTC. It is translated as CASSKGGSKNIQYF.

This clone was observed a few times. Other DNA sequences in the same sample also yield this CDR3. V gene TRBV7-9 combines with J gene TRBJ2-1; D is ambiguous. Germline values: CDR1 SEHNR, CDR2 FQNEAQ (reference sequence). This CDR3 is built from 14 residues. V was shortened by 5 bases and J by 1 base, with 9 bases between the two germline ends. The CDR3 coding sequence is TGTGCCAGCAGCCCCGGTGGGTCCTACAATGAGCAGTTCTTC. Its translation: CASSPGGSYNEQFF.

V is TRBV7-9 and J is TRBJ2-1, with 7 positions matching TRBD2. This CDR3 has 16 residues. V shed 5 bases, J shed 9 bases, and the junction held 16 bases outside the gene matches. Germline V gene sequence: CDR1 SEHNR, CDR2 FQNEAQ (reference sequence). CDR3 sequence reads: CASSGVRDYVSREQFF. The CDR3 coding sequence is TGTGCCAGCAGCGGGGTAAGGGACTATGTGTCTCGTGAGCAGTTCTTC.

Notes on this clone: Other DNA sequences from this sample encode an identical CDR3 as well. This chain uses TRBV5-6 with TRBJ2-5; the D is unclear. Trimming took 2 bases from V and 2 from J, leaving 4 bases between them. The CDR3 totals 12 residues. Germline CDR1 SGHDT, CDR2 YYEEEE. CDR3 DNA sequence: TGTGCCAGCAGCTTAAGTCAAGAGACCCAGTACTTC. Protein product: CASSLSQETQYF.

This chain connects TRBV29-1 to TRBJ2-2; D perhaps matches TRBD2 (6 bases). This CDR3 spans 14 amino acids. Germline lookup yields CDR1 SQVTM and CDR2 ANQGSEA. V lost 4 bases, J lost 1 base, and 10 bases lay in between. The chain's CDR3 is CSVGGGVNTGELFF. DNA for the CDR3: TGCAGCGTTGGGGGCGGGGTGAACACCGGGGAGCTGTTTTTT.